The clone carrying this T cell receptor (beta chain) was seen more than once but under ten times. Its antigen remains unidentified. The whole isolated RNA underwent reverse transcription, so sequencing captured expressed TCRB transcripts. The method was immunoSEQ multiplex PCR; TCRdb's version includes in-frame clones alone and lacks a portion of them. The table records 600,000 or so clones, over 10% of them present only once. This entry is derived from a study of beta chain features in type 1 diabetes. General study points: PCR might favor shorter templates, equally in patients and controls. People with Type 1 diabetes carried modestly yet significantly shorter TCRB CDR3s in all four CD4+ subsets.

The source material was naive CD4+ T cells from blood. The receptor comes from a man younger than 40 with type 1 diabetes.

Here the CDR3 DNA reads TGTGCCAGCAACCAAGGGGCGCAGGGTGAAGAGACCCAGTACTTC. Amino acid sequence: CASNQGAQGEETQYF. This chain joins TRBV28 and TRBJ2-5, with a weak D call TRBD1 (5 bases). Trimming stripped 7 bases from V and 3 bases from J, with 18 bases between. Germline loops: CDR1 MDHEN, CDR2 SYDVKM. This CDR3 contains 15 residues.